This TCR beta chain was recorded in a study of blood T cell repertoires in COVID-19. Study at large: In each case, the material was cDNA or gDNA derived from T cells, B-cell-depleted T cells, or PBMCs.

Germline trimming cut 3 bases from V and 7 bases from J; bases unmatched to any gene: 5. The CDR3 is 14 amino acids. Germline V lookup: CDR1 DFQATT, CDR2 SNEGSKA (reference sequence). This clone was seen only once. The assay was immunoSEQ multiplex PCR, and TCRdb's table has in-frame clones only and misses some. The table records 30,000 to 40,000 clones, 80% to 95% of them present only once. The receptor was derived from a male donor with active COVID-19. The sequenced material came from peripheral blood. The V gene is TRBV20-1, the J gene TRBJ1-6; 8 bases are a match to TRBD1. The CDR3 nucleotides read TGCAGTGCTAGTGACAGGGGCGCGAATTCACCCCTCCACTTT. This gives the protein CSASDRGANSPLHF.